Listed below are T cell receptor beta chains from one sample, sequenced in a study of cytomegalovirus exposure and HLA in healthy donors. TCRdb's copy holds only in-frame clones and misses some; the assay was immunoSEQ multiplex PCR. The sample includes approximately 160,000 clones, about 68% of them seen just once. The sample taken for sequencing was PBMCs. The receptors stem from a man younger than 35 in good health and CMV-seronegative. CDR3s include the opening cysteine and the closing phenylalanine or tryptophan. The order of the fields is V gene, D gene, J gene, clone size, CDR3 DNA, CDR3 protein. A D gene is named only where the DNA matches it firmly. The size entry is marked missing in some rows and otherwise reads once, few, many or a size class.

>TRBV10-3|TRBD2|TRBJ2-2|-
TGTGCCATCAAAGTGGGGGTAGCGGGAGCCGGCACCGGGGAGCTGTTTTTT
CAIKVGVAGAGTGELFF
>TRBV5-6|-|TRBJ1-5|-
TGTGCCAGCAGCTTGGGGGGGCACAATCAGCCCCAGCATTTT
CASSLGGHNQPQHF
>TRBV4-1|-|TRBJ2-7|-
TGCGCCAGCAGCCAAGTTCGATTGGGGCGGGGCTCCTACGAGCAGTACTTC
CASSQVRLGRGSYEQYF
>TRBV5-1|-|TRBJ1-1|-
TGCGCCAGCAGCTTGGACAGGGCCTACACTGAAGCTTTCTTT
CASSLDRAYTEAFF
>TRBV5-6|-|TRBJ2-2|-
TGTGCCAGCAGCTGGTGGGGCAGCCTCACCGGGGAGCTGTTTTTT
CASSWWGSLTGELFF
>TRBV21-1|-|TRBJ2-7|-
TGTGCCAGCAGCCGGTCTCGTGCGGGACGCGTCTACGAGCAGTACTTC
CASSRSRAGRVYEQYF
>TRBV19|TRBD2|TRBJ2-7|-
TGTGCCAGTAGTATAGCTAGCGGGACGAGCTCCTACGAGCAGTACTTC
CASSIASGTSSYEQYF
>TRBV6-5|-|TRBJ1-3|-
TGTGCCAGCAGCCAAGCTTCTGGAAACACCATATATTTT
CASSQASGNTIYF
>TRBV11-2|TRBD2|TRBJ2-2|-
TGTGCCAGCAGGACACTAGCGGGAGGGTACACCGGGGAGCTGTTTTTT
CASRTLAGGYTGELFF
>TRBV10-3|TRBD1|TRBJ1-2|-
TGTGCCATCAATGACAGGGTAGAGGGCTACACCTTC
CAINDRVEGYTF
>TRBV9|TRBD2|TRBJ2-7|-
TGTGCCAGCAGCGTAGAGCCCCTAGGATTTCGGGGGGTCCACGAGCAGTACTTC
CASSVEPLGFRGVHEQYF
>TRBV6-1|TRBD1|TRBJ1-5|-
TGTGCCAGCAGGAGGGACAGGTCAAATCAGCCCCAGCATTTT
CASRRDRSNQPQHF
>TRBV10-1|TRBD2|TRBJ2-1|few
TGCGCCAGCAGTGAGTTTGGCGGGAGACGCTCCTACAATGAGCAGTTCTTC
CASSEFGGRRSYNEQFF
>TRBV7-2|TRBD2|TRBJ2-3|-
TGTGCCAGCAGGCCTAGCGGGCTGGGCACAGATACGCAGTATTTT
CASRPSGLGTDTQYF
>TRBV27|TRBD1|TRBJ2-7|-
TGTGCCAGCAGTTTAGCAACAGGGGGCTTTTACGAGCAGTACTTC
CASSLATGGFYEQYF
>TRBV7-8|-|TRBJ2-1|-
TGTGCCAGCAGCCTCGACTCGGGTGAGCAGTTCTTC
CASSLDSGEQFF
>TRBV5-1|-|TRBJ1-2|few
TGCGCCAGCAGACTGACCCAGGGATCCGGCTACACCTTC
CASRLTQGSGYTF
>TRBV5-1|-|TRBJ1-2|-
TGCGCCAGCAGCCCCGGACAGCGCGGAGATGGTAACTATGGCTACACCTTC
CASSPGQRGDGNYGYTF
>TRBV6-1|TRBD1|TRBJ1-5|few
TGTGCCAGCAGTGTCACGAGGGGGCACCAGCCCCAGCATTTT
CASSVTRGHQPQHF
>TRBV6-4|-|TRBJ2-1|-
TGTGCCAGCAGTGACTCAGCGGGGAGGGGGTCCAATGAGCAGTTCTTC
CASSDSAGRGSNEQFF
>TRBV6-6|-|TRBJ2-3|-
TGTGCCAGCAGTCTTAGGGGGAGGGCTTTGGATACGCAGTATTTT
CASSLRGRALDTQYF
>TRBV7-9|TRBD1|TRBJ2-7|-
TGTTCCAGCAGCTTCCCGGGACAGGGACCAGCCTCCTACGAGCAGTACTTC
CSSSFPGQGPASYEQYF
>TRBV7-6|TRBD1|TRBJ1-1|-
TGTGCCAGCAGCACAGGGGTGGACACTGAAGCTTTCTTT
CASSTGVDTEAFF
>TRBV5-1|TRBD2|TRBJ2-7|-
TGCGCCAGCAGCTTGAGGGGACTAGACTACGAGCAGTACTTC
CASSLRGLDYEQYF
>TRBV6-5|TRBD1|TRBJ2-7|-
TGTGCCAGCAGCCCGGGACAGGGTGACTACGAGCAGTACTTC
CASSPGQGDYEQYF
>TRBV7-9|-|TRBJ2-7|few
TGTGCCAGCAGCCACGTGCGGCCGAACGAGCAGTACTTC
CASSHVRPNEQYF
>TRBV6-5|TRBD1|TRBJ2-7|-
TGTGCCAGCGCCTTAATGCCGGGACAGGTAAACGAGCAGTACTTC
CASALMPGQVNEQYF
>TRBV10-1|-|TRBJ2-3|few
TGCGCCAGCAGTGAGGGGTTCCCCGGGGATACGCAGTATTTT
CASSEGFPGDTQYF
>TRBV13|-|TRBJ2-1|-
TGTGCCAGCAGCTGGGGAGACTTACCCAATGAGCAGTTCTTC
CASSWGDLPNEQFF
>TRBV5-4|-|TRBJ2-7|few
TGTGCCAGCAGCCACGGACAAGATGAGAGGGAGCAGTACTTC
CASSHGQDEREQYF
>TRBV9|TRBD2|TRBJ2-3|-
TGTGCCAGCAGCCCCTCCGTGACTAGCGGGAGTGGGATAGATACGCAGTATTTT
CASSPSVTSGSGIDTQYF
>TRBV7-9|TRBD2|TRBJ2-5|-
TGTTCCAGCAGCTTAGTAGAGACTAGCGGGGTACCAGTCCAGTACTTC
CSSSLVETSGVPVQYF
>TRBV7-9|-|TRBJ2-5|-
TGTTCCAGCAGCCCTCCGGAGGGAACCCAGTACTTC
CSSSPPEGTQYF
>TRBV30|TRBD1|TRBJ1-3|once
TGTGCCTGGAGTGAACAGGGGGCAGACACCATATATTTT
CAWSEQGADTIYF
>TRBV27|TRBD2|TRBJ2-1|-
TGTGCCAGCAGTTTAGGGCTTCGCCACGGGGGGAATGAGCAGTTCTTC
CASSLGLRHGGNEQFF
>TRBV6-6|-|TRBJ2-7|-
TGTGCCAGCAGTGGCAGGGGCGTCCACGAGCAGTACTTC
CASSGRGVHEQYF
>TRBV6-4|-|TRBJ1-2|-
TGTGCCAGCAACAATAAAGTCAACTATGGCTACACCTTC
CASNNKVNYGYTF
>TRBV5-4|TRBD2|TRBJ2-1|-
TGTGCCAGCAGCTTGGCCACTAGCGGAGGGAGGAATGAGCAGTTCTTC
CASSLATSGGRNEQFF
>TRBV5-1|TRBD2|TRBJ2-2|-
TGCGCCAGCAGCTCGTCGGGGGGGAACACCGGGGAGCTGTTTTTT
CASSSSGGNTGELFF
>TRBV25-1|-|TRBJ2-2|-
TGTGCCAGCCTCCCAAGCGGGTATAACACCGGGGAGCTGTTTTTT
CASLPSGYNTGELFF
>TRBV5-3|TRBD2|TRBJ2-7|-
TGTGCCAGAAGCCCGACGATCAGCGGGGTCTGTGGCGAGCAGTACTTC
CARSPTISGVCGEQYF
>TRBV6-6|-|TRBJ2-1|-
TGTGCCAGCAGTTCCCTACTAGCCCCACTTTGGGGAGAGCAGTTCTTC
CASSSLLAPLWGEQFF
>TRBV7-9|TRBD1|TRBJ1-4|once
TGTTCCAGCAGCTCTACAGGGGGGGTTAATGAAAAACTGTTTTTT
CSSSSTGGVNEKLFF
>TRBV9|-|TRBJ1-1|-
TGTGCCAGCAGCCCACCCGGTCCTGAAGCTTTCTTT
CASSPPGPEAFF
>TRBV28|-|TRBJ2-1|-
TGTGCCAGCAGTTTATCACTAGCCGCCCCACAAGAGGAGCAGTTCTTC
CASSLSLAAPQEEQFF
>TRBV7-9|-|TRBJ1-2|-
TGTGCCAGCAGCCCCGGCACCAGGTTTGGCTACACCTTC
CASSPGTRFGYTF
>TRBV10-2|TRBD1|TRBJ1-2|few
TGCGCCAGCGCCGAGACCGGGACAGGGAGCGGGCCAGGTGGCTACACCTTC
CASAETGTGSGPGGYTF
>TRBV6-6|TRBD1|TRBJ1-2|-
TGTGCCAGCAGTCCGACAGGGGTCGATGGCTACACCTTC
CASSPTGVDGYTF
>TRBV6-5|-|TRBJ2-1|-
TGTGCCAGCAGTCAAGGAACTAGGCACGAGCAGTTCTTC
CASSQGTRHEQFF
>TRBV10-1|-|TRBJ2-1|once
TGCGCCAGCAGTGAGCGGGAGAACAATGAGCAGTTCTTC
CASSERENNEQFF